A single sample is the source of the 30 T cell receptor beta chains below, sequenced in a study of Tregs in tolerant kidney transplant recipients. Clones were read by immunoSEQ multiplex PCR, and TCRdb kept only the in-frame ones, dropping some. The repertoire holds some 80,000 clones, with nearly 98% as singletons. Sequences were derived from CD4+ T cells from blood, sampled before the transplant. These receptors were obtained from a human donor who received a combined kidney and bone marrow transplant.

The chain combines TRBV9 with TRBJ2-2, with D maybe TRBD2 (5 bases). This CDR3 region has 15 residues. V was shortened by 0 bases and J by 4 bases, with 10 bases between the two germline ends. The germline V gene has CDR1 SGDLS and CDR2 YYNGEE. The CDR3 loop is CASSVAGSGTGELFF. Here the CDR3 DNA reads TGTGCCAGCAGCGTAGCGGGGTCGGGCACCGGGGAGCTGTTTTTT.

The CDR3 DNA is TGTGCCAGCAGTAAACGGACGGGAGGGTGGACTAAAACCGGCACAGATACGCAGTATTTT. Residues: CASSKRTGGWTKTGTDTQYF. The chain links TRBV2 to TRBJ2-3; TRBD2 matches at 8 bases. V lost 5 bases, J lost 1 base, and 20 bases stayed unmatched. Germline V gene sequence: CDR1 SNHLY, CDR2 FYNNEI. This CDR3 contains 20 residues.

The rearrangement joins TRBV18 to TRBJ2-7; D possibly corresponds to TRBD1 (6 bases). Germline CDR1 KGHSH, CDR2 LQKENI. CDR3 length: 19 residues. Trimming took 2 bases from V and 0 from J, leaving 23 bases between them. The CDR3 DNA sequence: TGTGCCAGCTCACCATTCCCTGGCCAGGGGACGAGAAGCTCCTACGAGCAGTACTTC. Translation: CASSPFPGQGTRSSYEQYF.

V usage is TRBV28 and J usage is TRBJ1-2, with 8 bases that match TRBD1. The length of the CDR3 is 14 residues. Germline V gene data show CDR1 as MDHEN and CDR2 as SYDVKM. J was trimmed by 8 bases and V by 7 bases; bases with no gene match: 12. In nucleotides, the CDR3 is TGTGCCAGCATCGGACAGGGTGGGTCGAGAGGCTACACCTTC. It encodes CASIGQGGSRGYTF.

The CDR3 DNA sequence: TGCGCCAGCAGCCAAGATATTGGCCCCTACGAGCAGTACTTC. This encodes CASSQDIGPYEQYF. V is TRBV4-3 and J is TRBJ2-7; D unclear. Germline V gene lookup returns CDR1 LGHNA and CDR2 YSLEER. CDR3 size: 14 residues. Trimming stripped 0 bases from V and 2 bases from J, with 8 bases between.

The CDR3 sequence is CASSAEGAGVSYEQYF. As DNA, the CDR3 is TGTGCCAGCAGCGCCGAAGGGGCTGGAGTCTCCTACGAGCAGTACTTC. This chain uses TRBV6-6 with TRBJ2-7, with D possibly matching TRBD1 (5 bases). Germline loops: CDR1 MNHNY, CDR2 SVGAGI (reference sequence). V lost 6 bases and J lost 0, with 18 bases in between. The CDR3 contains 16 residues.

The CDR3 is CASRKQGPYEQYF. CDR3 coding DNA: TGTGCCAGCAGAAAACAGGGACCCTACGAGCAGTACTTC. The chain has TRBV7-8 and TRBJ2-7; a possible D gene is TRBD1 (6 bases). The CDR3 is 13 amino acids. Trimming took off 6 bases at V and 2 bases at J, with 11 bases between the two ends. Germline V gene lookup returns CDR1 SGHVS and CDR2 FQNEAQ.

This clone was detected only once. The CDR3 sequence is CASSLTGIETQYF. The CDR3 nucleotides read TGTGCCAGCAGCTTAACGGGGATAGAGACCCAGTACTTC. The chain employs TRBV7-6 and TRBJ2-5, with D possibly matching TRBD2 (5 bases). This CDR3 has 13 amino acids. CDR1 and CDR2 (germline): SGHVS, FNYEAQ. Trimming cost V 2 bases and J 4 bases, with 8 bases left between them. Based on the CDR3 plus reference TRBV7-6 and TRBJ2-5, the full variable domain is GAGVSQSPRYKVTKRGQDVALRCDPISGHVSLYWYRQALGQGPEFLTYFNYEAQQDKSGLPNDRFSAERPEGSISTLTIQRTEQRDSAMYRCASSLTGIETQYFGPGTRLLVL.

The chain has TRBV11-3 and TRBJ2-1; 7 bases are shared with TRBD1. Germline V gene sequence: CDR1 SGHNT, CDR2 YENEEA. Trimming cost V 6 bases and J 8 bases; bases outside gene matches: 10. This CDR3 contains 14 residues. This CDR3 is CASRPGQAVHEQFF. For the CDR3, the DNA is TGTGCCAGCAGACCCGGACAGGCCGTCCATGAGCAGTTCTTC.

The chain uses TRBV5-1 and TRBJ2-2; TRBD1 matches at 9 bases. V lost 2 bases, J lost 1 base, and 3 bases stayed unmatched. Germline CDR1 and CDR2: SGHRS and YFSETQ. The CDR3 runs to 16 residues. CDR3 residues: CASSFSGQGNTGELFF. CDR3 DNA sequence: TGCGCCAGCAGCTTTTCGGGACAGGGGAACACCGGGGAGCTGTTTTTT. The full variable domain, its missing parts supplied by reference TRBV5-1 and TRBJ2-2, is KAGVTQTPRYLIKTRGQQVTLSCSPISGHRSVSWYQQTPGQGLQFLFEYFSETQRNKGNFPGRFSGRQFSNSRSEMNVSTLELGDSALYLCASSFSGQGNTGELFFGEGSRLTVL.

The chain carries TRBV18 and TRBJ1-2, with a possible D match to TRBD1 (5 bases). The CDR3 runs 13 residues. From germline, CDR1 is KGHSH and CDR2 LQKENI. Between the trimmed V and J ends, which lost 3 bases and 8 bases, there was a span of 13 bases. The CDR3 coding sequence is TGTGCCAGCTCACCGGGGCAGGAGAGCGGCTACACCTTC. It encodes CASSPGQESGYTF.

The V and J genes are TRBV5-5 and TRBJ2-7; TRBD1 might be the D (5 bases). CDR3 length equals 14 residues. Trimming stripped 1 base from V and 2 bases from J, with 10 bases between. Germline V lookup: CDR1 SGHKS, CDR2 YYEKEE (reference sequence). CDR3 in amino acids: CASSLSGRAYEQYF. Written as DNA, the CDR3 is TGTGCCAGCAGCTTGTCAGGCAGGGCCTACGAGCAGTACTTC.

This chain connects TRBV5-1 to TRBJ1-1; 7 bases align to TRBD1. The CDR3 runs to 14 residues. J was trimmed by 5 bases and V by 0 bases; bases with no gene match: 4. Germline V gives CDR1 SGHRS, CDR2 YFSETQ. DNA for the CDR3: TGCGCCAGCAGCTTGGCACAGGGGACGACTGAAGCTTTCTTT. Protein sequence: CASSLAQGTTEAFF.

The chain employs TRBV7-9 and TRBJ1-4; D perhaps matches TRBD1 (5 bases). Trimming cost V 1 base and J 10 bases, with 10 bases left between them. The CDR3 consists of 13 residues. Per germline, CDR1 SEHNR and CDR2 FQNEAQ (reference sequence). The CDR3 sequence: CASSLEAGRKLFF. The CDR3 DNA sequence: TGTGCCAGCAGCTTAGAGGCAGGGCGAAAACTGTTTTTT.

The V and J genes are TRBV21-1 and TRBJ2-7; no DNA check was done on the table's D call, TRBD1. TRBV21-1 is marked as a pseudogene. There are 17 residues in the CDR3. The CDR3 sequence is CASSNFSGAWISYEQYF. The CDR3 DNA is TGTGCCAGCAGCAACTTCTCAGGGGCCTGGATCTCCTACGAGCAGTACTTC.

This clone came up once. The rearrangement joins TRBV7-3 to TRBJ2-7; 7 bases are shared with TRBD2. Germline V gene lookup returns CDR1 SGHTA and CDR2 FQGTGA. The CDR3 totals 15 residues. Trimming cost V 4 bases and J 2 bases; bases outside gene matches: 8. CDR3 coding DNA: TGTGCCAGCAGCTCCCTGGGAGGGTCTACCTACGAGCAGTACTTC. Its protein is CASSSLGGSTYEQYF.

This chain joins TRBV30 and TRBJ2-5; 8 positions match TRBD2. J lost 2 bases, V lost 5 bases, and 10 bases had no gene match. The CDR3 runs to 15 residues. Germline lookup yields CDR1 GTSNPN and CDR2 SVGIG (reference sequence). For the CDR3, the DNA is TGTGCCTGGTCCTTATTAGCGGGAAATCAAGAGACCCAGTACTTC. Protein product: CAWSLLAGNQETQYF. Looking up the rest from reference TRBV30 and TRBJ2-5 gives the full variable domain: SQTIHQWPATLVQPVGSPLSLECTVEGTSNPNLYWYRQAAGRGLQLLFYSVGIGQISSEVPQNLSASRPQDRQFILSSKKLLLSDSGFYLCAWSLLAGNQETQYFGPGTRLLVL.

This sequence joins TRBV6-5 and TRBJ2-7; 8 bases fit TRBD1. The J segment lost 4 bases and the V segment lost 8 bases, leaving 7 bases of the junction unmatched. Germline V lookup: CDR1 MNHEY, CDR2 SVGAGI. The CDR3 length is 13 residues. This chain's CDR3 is CASQGAGTYEQYF. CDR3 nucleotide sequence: TGTGCCAGCCAGGGGGCAGGAACTTACGAGCAGTACTTC.

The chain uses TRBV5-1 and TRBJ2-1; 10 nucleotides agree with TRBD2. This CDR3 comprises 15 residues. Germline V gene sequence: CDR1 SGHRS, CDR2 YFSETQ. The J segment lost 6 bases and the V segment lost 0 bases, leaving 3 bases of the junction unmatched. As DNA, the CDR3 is TGCGCCAGCAGCTTGGGAGCGGGAGGGTTCAATGAGCAGTTCTTC. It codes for CASSLGAGGFNEQFF.

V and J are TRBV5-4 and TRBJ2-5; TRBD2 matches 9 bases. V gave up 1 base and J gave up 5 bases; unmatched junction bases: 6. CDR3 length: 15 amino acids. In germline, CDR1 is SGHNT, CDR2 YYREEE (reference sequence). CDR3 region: CASSLSAGGPETQYF. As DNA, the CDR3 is TGTGCCAGCAGCTTGAGCGCGGGAGGGCCGGAGACCCAGTACTTC.

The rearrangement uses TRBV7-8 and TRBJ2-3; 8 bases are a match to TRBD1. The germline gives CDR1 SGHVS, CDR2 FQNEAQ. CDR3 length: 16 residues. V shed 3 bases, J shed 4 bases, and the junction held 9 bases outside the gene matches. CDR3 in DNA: TGTGCCAGCAGCTTCAGGGGGCGTGTGGTGGCAGATACGCAGTATTTT. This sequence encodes CASSFRGRVVADTQYF.

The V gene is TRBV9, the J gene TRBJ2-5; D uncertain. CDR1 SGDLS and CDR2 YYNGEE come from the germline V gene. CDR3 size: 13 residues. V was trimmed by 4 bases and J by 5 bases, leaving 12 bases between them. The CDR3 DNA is TGTGCCAGCAGCTCCGGGTCCCGGGAGACCCAGTACTTC. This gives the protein CASSSGSRETQYF.

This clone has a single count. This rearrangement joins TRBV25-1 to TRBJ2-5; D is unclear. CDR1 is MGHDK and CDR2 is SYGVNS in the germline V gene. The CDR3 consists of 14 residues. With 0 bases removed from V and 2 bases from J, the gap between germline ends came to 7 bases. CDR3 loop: CASSEYVRQETQYF. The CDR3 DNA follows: TGTGCCAGCAGTGAATACGTGAGGCAAGAGACCCAGTACTTC.

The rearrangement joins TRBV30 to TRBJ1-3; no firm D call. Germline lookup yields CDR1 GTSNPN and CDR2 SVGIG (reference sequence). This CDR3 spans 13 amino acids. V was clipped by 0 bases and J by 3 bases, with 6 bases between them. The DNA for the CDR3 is TGTGCCTGGAGTGTAGCTGGTGGAAACACCATATATTTT. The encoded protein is CAWSVAGGNTIYF.

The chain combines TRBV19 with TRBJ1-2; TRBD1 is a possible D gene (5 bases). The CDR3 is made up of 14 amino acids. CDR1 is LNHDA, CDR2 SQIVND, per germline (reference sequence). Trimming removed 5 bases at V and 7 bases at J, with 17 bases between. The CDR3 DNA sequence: TGTGCCAGTAGTTCACAATGGACACCGGGTGGCTACACCTTC. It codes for CASSSQWTPGGYTF.

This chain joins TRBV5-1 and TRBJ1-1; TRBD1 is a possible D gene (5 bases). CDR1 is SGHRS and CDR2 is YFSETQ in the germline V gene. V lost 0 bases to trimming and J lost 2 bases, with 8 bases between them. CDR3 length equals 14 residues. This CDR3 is CASSLVTGNTEAFF. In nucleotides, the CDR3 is TGCGCCAGCAGCTTGGTTACAGGCAACACTGAAGCTTTCTTT.

CDR3 in amino acids: CASSDTDRGGYGYTF. The CDR3 DNA reads as TGTGCCAGCAGTGATACGGACAGGGGAGGCTATGGCTACACCTTC. The chain uses TRBV2 and TRBJ1-2, with 9 bases matching TRBD1. Germline lookup yields CDR1 SNHLY and CDR2 FYNNEI. Trimming removed 3 bases from V and 4 bases from J; junction bases left unmatched: 6. This CDR3 is 15 amino acids long.

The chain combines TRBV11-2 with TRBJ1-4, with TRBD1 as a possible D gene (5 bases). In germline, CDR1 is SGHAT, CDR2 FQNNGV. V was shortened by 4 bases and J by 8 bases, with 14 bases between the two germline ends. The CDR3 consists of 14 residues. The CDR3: CASSSSPGREKLFF. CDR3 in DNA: TGTGCCAGCAGCTCTAGCCCAGGGAGGGAAAAACTGTTTTTT.

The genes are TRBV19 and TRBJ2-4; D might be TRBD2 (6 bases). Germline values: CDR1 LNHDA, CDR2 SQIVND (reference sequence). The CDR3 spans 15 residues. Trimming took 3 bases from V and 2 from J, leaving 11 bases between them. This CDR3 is CASSIGGATKNIQYF. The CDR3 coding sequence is TGTGCCAGTAGTATTGGAGGGGCTACCAAAAACATTCAGTACTTC. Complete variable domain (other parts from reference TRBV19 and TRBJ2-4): DGGITQSPKYLFRKEGQNVTLSCEQNLNHDAMYWYRQDPGQGLRLIYYSQIVNDFQKGDIAEGYSVSREKKESFPLTVTSAQKNPTAFYLCASSIGGATKNIQYFGAGTRLSVL.

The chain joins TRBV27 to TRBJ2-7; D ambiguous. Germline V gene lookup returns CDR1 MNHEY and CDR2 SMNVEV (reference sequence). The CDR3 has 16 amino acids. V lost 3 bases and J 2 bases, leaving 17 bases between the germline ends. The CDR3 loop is CASSLSWSTLTYEQYF. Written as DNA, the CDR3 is TGTGCCAGCAGTTTGTCTTGGTCGACACTGACCTACGAGCAGTACTTC.